A selection of T cell receptor beta chains follows, all from one sample in a study of early T cells in non-severe SARS-CoV-2 infection. Via MiXCR, TCRdb re-called the 5' RACE reads, giving one row per CDR3 protein. The sample shows 25,000 to 35,000 distinct CDR3 sequences, less than 6.5% of them seen only once. The sequencing here drew on whole blood, taken at baseline. The receptors here all came from an adult who was a healthcare worker with PCR-confirmed SARS-CoV-2 infection or an uninfected control (not recorded which). CDR3s include the opening cysteine and the closing phenylalanine or tryptophan. D genes are given only for firm matches. Size tells how often a clone was seen (once, few, many) or the class of an expanded clone, and some rows leave it out.

many,TRBJ2-7,TRBV7-9,NA,CASSLGGLTYEQYF,TGTGCCAGCAGCTTAGGCGGCCTCACCTACGAGCAGTACTTC
few,TRBJ2-5,TRBV12-3/TRBV12-4,TRBD2,CASSLRAGVQETQYF,TGTGCCAGCAGTTTACGGGCGGGGGTCCAAGAGACCCAGTACTTC
many,TRBJ2-1,TRBV20-1,NA,CSLIGVENSYNEQFF,TGCAGTTTAATCGGTGTCGAAAACTCCTACAATGAGCAGTTCTTC
many,TRBJ1-2,TRBV28,NA,CASSSKGFYGYTF,TGTGCCAGCAGCTCTAAGGGGTTCTATGGCTACACCTTC
many,TRBJ2-1,TRBV27,NA,CASNAMGIGVSFF,TGTGCCAGCAATGCTATGGGAATAGGGGTTTCGTTCTTC
many,TRBJ2-1,TRBV6-2/TRBV6-3,NA,CASSGLGYNEQFF,TGTGCCAGCAGTGGCCTGGGCTACAATGAGCAGTTCTTC
NA,TRBJ2-5,TRBV18,TRBD2,CASSPGLAGQETQYF,TGTGCCAGCTCACCGGGACTAGCGGGACAAGAGACCCAGTACTTC
many,TRBJ2-3,TRBV5-6,NA,CASSLIMDTQYF,TGTGCCAGCAGCTTGATAATGGATACGCAGTATTTT
many,TRBJ2-2,TRBV11-2,NA,CASSHRTGRDTGELFF,TGTGCCAGCAGCCACAGGACGGGACGGGACACCGGGGAGCTGTTTTTT
many,TRBJ2-5,TRBV18,NA,CASSSGNQETQYF,TGTGCCAGCTCATCAGGGAACCAAGAGACCCAGTACTTC
NA,TRBJ2-1,TRBV7-6,NA,CASSSPQGVMAQRGEQFF,TGTGCCAGCAGCTCACCGCAGGGGGTAATGGCCCAGCGGGGTGAGCAGTTCTTC
NA,TRBJ2-5,TRBV5-1,NA,CASGPGGRDQETQYF,TGCGCCAGCGGCCCCGGGGGTAGAGACCAAGAGACCCAGTACTTC
many,TRBJ2-5,TRBV9,TRBD2,CASSVGIAGGPLQETQYF,TGTGCCAGCAGCGTAGGTATAGCGGGAGGGCCGTTACAAGAGACCCAGTACTTC
many,TRBJ1-1,TRBV7-2,NA,CASSLTPTEGTEAFF,TGTGCCAGCAGCTTAACCCCGACGGAGGGAACTGAAGCTTTCTTT
NA,TRBJ2-1,TRBV11-2,NA,CASSPGGGAYNEQFF,TGTGCCAGCAGCCCCGGAGGCGGTGCCTACAATGAGCAGTTCTTC
many,TRBJ2-1,TRBV5-1,NA,CASREGDEQFF,TGCGCCAGCAGAGAGGGGGATGAGCAGTTCTTC
medium-sized,TRBJ2-4,TRBV18,NA,CASSPEDDQGKNIQYF,TGTGCCAGCTCACCAGAAGACGACCAAGGCAAAAACATTCAGTACTTC
many,TRBJ1-6,TRBV27,TRBD1,CASSPGQDHSPLHF,TGTGCCAGCAGTCCGGGACAGGACCATTCACCCCTCCACTTT
many,TRBJ1-1,TRBV6-2/TRBV6-3,NA,CASSIQGSNTEAFF,TGTGCCAGCAGCATTCAGGGGTCGAACACTGAAGCTTTCTTT
NA,TRBJ2-1,TRBV27,TRBD1,CASSTRQGLYRNEQFF,TGTGCCAGCAGTACCCGACAGGGCTTATACCGCAATGAGCAGTTCTTC
many,TRBJ2-2,TRBV7-6,NA,CASSLVAVTGELFF,TGTGCCAGCAGCTTAGTCGCCGTCACCGGGGAGCTGTTTTTT
many,TRBJ1-1,TRBV5-1,NA,CASSPFTISTEAFF,TGCGCCAGCAGCCCATTCACCATCAGCACTGAAGCTTTCTTT
many,TRBJ2-1,TRBV24-1,NA,CATSDGTRDEQFF,TGTGCCACCAGCGACGGAACTCGGGATGAGCAGTTCTTC